This T cell receptor beta chain was profiled in a study of blood T cells in healthy people across ages (dated by TCRdb to between 2014 and 2017). With regard to the full study: In model experiments, template switching captured roughly one uniquely barcoded TCR beta cDNA molecule for every two T cells. The study measured age-related changes in TCR beta repertoire diversity using deep sequencing normalized with unique cDNA molecular identifiers. Four age groups were formed from the donors: young (average roughly 16 years), middle-aged (around 41), aged (roughly 58) and long-lived (roughly 88). Two additional independent replicas of 1 million unique cDNA reads from the same blood draw were analyzed for two donors (one aged 18 to 30 and one aged 80 or older). What the work shows at the level of the full study, not this receptor alone: Observed TCR beta diversity correlated strongly with the percentage of naive T cells measured by flow cytometry. Compared with the aged group, the long-lived group had more naive CD4+ T cells, fewer expanded clones and increased TCR diversity, suggesting age selection. Total diversity estimates from one million sequenced T cells were considered lower bounds and underestimates. Because donor CMV infection status was unknown, age-related changes in expanded clonotypes were potentially confounded. Observed TCR beta diversity per million T cells fell roughly linearly with age, and a significant reduction was already apparent by age approximately 40. Because profiling used bulk unsorted PBMCs, naive and antigen-experienced compartments could not be compared conclusively.

A note on this clonotype: Its antigen is not yet known. Within one base of it there is no much larger clone, and no base qualities were kept.

The CDR3 starts with the cysteine, ends with the phenylalanine, and has 15 residues. Of the read, only the CDR3 DNA is kept; its 45 bases are in frame from base 1. Via the germline V gene (reference sequence), CDR1 is MNHEY and CDR2 SMNVEV. V lost 5 bases and J lost 2 bases; the stretch between them is 16 bases long. The library was made by 5' RACE. TCRdb shows the sequencer as Illumina HiSeq 2500. The second PCR ran for about 6 to 11 cycles and used a J-beta primer mix along with a sample-barcoded 5' primer. A template-switch 5' adaptor carrying 12 random nucleotides introduced a unique molecular identifier onto each TCR beta cDNA molecule. Each sample yielded at least 2.5 million CDR3-containing paired-end reads. First-strand cDNA was synthesized from all RNA with the Mint cDNA synthesis kit, primed by a TRBC-specific oligonucleotide. All cDNA was treated with uracil-DNA glycosylase and then went through a first 18-cycle PCR with the universal primers M1SS and BC2_uni_R. In the original analysis: For normalization, 1 million high-quality reads were randomly selected from each sample, with every read carrying a distinct molecular identifier. Instead of being binned into consensus sequences, reads that shared molecular identifiers were thrown out. MiTCR, with a Q25 quality threshold and the strictest error-elimination algorithm, was used for CDR3 identification, clonotype clustering and error correction. Lower-bound total TCR beta diversity was estimated with a nonparametric unseen species model using Euler transformation. The public sequencing data were trimmed at Q25 with fastp and processed into clonotypes with MiXCR by TCRdb, which kept only in-frame beta chains. Entries that share a CDR3 protein sequence are merged under the most common genes and DNA. The V and J calls come from TCRdb's annotation, not from the publication. Counted in this sample were 800,000 to 950,000 distinct CDR3 sequences; 25% to 35% of them appeared once. Jointly, the top ten make up 10% of the sample.

The donors were around 39 Caucasian individuals from Russia, aged about 6 to 95 years, who were systemically healthy. Roughly 10 milliliters of peripheral blood were collected from each donor into EDTA-treated Vacutainer tubes. Ficoll-Paque density-gradient centrifugation was used to isolate PBMCs, with at least 6.5 million per sample. Total RNA was extracted from PBMCs with Trizol reagent, with at least 5.5 micrograms obtained per sample. For every donor, flow cytometry on a PBMC aliquot measured the percentage of naive CD45RAhigh/CD27high T cells. These data also featured in a second study, about T cells of mothers and their children. In that second paper, the authors write: The donors were nine systemically healthy Caucasian individuals, made up of three mothers and their six children. cDNA synthesis used all of the extracted RNA, with roughly 1.5 ug of RNA in each 15 ul reaction. In the second PCR, sample barcodes and 2-4 random nucleotides were introduced via the M1S primer. More than 8 million TCR beta CDR3 reads were obtained from each mother, and about 3 million reads were obtained from each child. Thymic selection similarly shapes TCR recombination output in related and unrelated pairs, with minor effect from inherited differences. Normalized repertoire overlap was always found to be slightly, but never significantly, higher in related mother-child pairs than in unrelated mother-child pairs. With a sensitivity of about 100 clones per million clonotypes, no persistent microchimeric T cell clones were detected. The study used deep NGS to compare TCR beta repertoires of mothers and children, seeking features distinguishing related mother-child pairs from unrelated individuals. The mean age was roughly 40 +/- 4 years for the mothers and approximately 11 +/- 4 years for the children. After adapters were ligated using NEBNext reagents, the libraries underwent 100+100 nt paired-end sequencing on an Illumina HiSeq 2000. To prevent cross-contamination, the mother and child libraries were prepared one month apart and sequenced in separate runs. Each donor had between roughly 450,000 and 2,100,000 distinct TCR beta clonotypes identified. Naive TCR beta clonotypes were estimated from low-frequency clonotypes matched to each donor's FACS-determined naive share, without sorting.

Input material: blood. The rearrangement combines TRBV27 with TRBJ2-7, with no confidently assigned D gene. The clonotype comes from a woman between 40 and 55 years old in good health. The DNA sequence is given as TGTGCCAGCAGTCCCTTAGAGACTGGGACCTACGAGCAGTACTTC. It is translated as CASSPLETGTYEQYF.